This T cell receptor beta chain was profiled in a study of CD8 T cell repertoires and HIV-1 epitope variants. Turning to the study itself: Epitopes were three Gag families plus Nef HW9 and YT9. Enriched T cells were co-cultured with equal autologous T cell-negative cells. 1M T cells were kept uncultured as a baseline.

In the case of this clone: What it binds is unknown.

The assay was immunoSEQ multiplex PCR, and TCRdb's table has in-frame clones only and misses some. The table includes almost 4,500 clones, approximately 70% detected once. In germline, CDR1 is SGHNT, CDR2 YYREEE (reference sequence). Trimming stripped 4 bases from V and 1 base from J, with 20 bases between. The CDR3 has 17 residues. The chain couples TRBV5-4 to TRBJ1-2; D not certain. The sample consisted of cultured CD8+ T cells derived from PBMCs. The receptor was isolated from a male donor with HIV. CDR3 sequence reads: CASSPPGQALFNYGYTF. CDR3 nucleotide sequence: TGTGCCAGCAGCCCGCCCGGGCAGGCCCTATTTAACTATGGCTACACCTTC.